Sequencing of this TCR beta chain was carried out in a study of T cell repertoires in cytomegalovirus infection. Study-level background: Selected CMV epitopes included recently identified HLA-C-restricted ones as well as well-studied HLA-B-restricted ones. Public signatures in TCR beta pointed to CMV infection and matching HLA type.

General study results and limits: HLA-C-restricted CMV-specific TCR beta clonotypes prevailed in the ex vivo response. Cumulative frequency (of public TCR beta family members) identified carriers of CMV plus the relevant HLA.

The CDR3 contains 14 residues. Trimming left V 3 bases short and J 5 bases short, with 11 bases between. From germline, CDR1 is MNHEY and CDR2 SMNVEV (reference sequence). There are a few counts of this clonotype. Its antigen is not identified. TCRdb ran MiXCR on the reads and lists one entry per CDR3 protein. This repertoire shows roughly 990,000 distinct CDR3 sequences, around 32% found once; its top ten account for around 15%. The sequences come from cultured CD8+ T cells from PBMCs, collected from culture after CMV antigen stimulation. The chain carries TRBV27 and TRBJ2-1, with D perhaps matching TRBD1 (5 bases). This receptor was obtained from a human donor in good health (CMV status not recorded). Some clones in this sample may be carry-over from other donors' samples. The CDR3 nucleotides read TGTGCCAGCAGTTTGTGGGGCACGGACAATGAGCAGTTCTTC. This encodes CASSLWGTDNEQFF.